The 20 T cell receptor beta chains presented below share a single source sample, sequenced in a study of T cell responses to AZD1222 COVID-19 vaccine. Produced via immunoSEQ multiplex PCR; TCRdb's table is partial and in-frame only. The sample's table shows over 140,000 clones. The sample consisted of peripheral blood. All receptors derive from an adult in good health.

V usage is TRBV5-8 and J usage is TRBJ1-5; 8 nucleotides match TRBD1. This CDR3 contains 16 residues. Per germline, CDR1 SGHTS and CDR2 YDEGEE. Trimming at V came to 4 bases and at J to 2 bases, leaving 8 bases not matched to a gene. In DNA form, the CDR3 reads TGTGCCAGCAGCCCTGGACAGGGTAGGGGCAATCAGCCCCAGCATTTT. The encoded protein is CASSPGQGRGNQPQHF.

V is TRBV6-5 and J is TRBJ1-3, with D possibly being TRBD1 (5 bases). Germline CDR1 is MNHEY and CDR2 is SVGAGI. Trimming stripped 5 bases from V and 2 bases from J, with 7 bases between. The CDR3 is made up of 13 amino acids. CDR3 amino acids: CASSRGAGNTIYF. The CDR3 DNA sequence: TGTGCCAGCAGTCGAGGGGCTGGAAACACCATATATTTT.

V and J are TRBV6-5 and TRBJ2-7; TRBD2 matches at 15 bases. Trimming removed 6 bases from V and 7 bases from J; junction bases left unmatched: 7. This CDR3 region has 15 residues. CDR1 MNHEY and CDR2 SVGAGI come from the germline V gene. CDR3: CASSPRGLAGGEQYF. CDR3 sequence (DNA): TGTGCCAGCAGCCCAAGGGGACTAGCGGGGGGTGAGCAGTACTTC.

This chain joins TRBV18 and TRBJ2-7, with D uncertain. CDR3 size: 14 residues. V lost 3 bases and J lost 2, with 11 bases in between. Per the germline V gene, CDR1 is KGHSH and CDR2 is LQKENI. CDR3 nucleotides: TGTGCCAGCTCACCGGATGGCGGACCCTACGAGCAGTACTTC. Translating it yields CASSPDGGPYEQYF.

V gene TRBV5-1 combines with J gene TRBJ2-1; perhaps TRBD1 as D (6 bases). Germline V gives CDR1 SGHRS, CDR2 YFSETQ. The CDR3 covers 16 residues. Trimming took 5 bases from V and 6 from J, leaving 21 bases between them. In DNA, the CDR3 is TGCGCCAGCAGTGCCGGACGGGACACGGGGCGCAATGAGCAGTTCTTC. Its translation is CASSAGRDTGRNEQFF.

CDR3 protein: CASSRQGASTDTQYF. Here the CDR3 DNA reads TGTGCCAGCAGTAGACAGGGGGCGAGCACAGATACGCAGTATTTT. The V and J genes are TRBV6-1 and TRBJ2-3; 10 bases line up with TRBD1. The CDR3 runs to 15 residues. Trimming at V came to 5 bases and at J to 0 bases, leaving 2 bases not matched to a gene. Germline assignment: CDR1 MNHNS and CDR2 SASEGT.

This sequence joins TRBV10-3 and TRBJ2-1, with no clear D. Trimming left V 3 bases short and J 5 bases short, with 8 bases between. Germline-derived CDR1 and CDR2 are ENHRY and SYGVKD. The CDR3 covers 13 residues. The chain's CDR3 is CAISDYSDNEQFF. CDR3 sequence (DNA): TGTGCCATCAGTGATTACAGCGACAATGAGCAGTTCTTC.

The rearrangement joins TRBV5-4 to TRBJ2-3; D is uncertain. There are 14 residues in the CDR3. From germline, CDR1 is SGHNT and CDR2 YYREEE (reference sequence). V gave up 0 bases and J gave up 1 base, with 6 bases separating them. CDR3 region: CASSLDSRTDTQYF. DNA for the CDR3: TGTGCCAGCAGCTTGGACTCTCGCACAGATACGCAGTATTTT.

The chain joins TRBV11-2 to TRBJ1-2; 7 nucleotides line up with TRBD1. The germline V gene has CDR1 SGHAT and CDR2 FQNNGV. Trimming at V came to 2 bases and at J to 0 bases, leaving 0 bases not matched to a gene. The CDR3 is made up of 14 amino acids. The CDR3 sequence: CASSLTGANYGYTF. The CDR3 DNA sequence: TGTGCCAGCAGCTTAACAGGGGCTAACTATGGCTACACCTTC.

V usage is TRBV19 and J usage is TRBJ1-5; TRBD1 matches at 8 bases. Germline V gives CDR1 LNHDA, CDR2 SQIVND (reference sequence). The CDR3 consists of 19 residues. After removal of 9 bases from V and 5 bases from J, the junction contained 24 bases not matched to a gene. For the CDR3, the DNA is TGTGCCAGCCGGAGAAGGACAGGGAATGCGAGGTTGGTGGATCAGCCCCAGCATTTT. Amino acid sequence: CASRRRTGNARLVDQPQHF.

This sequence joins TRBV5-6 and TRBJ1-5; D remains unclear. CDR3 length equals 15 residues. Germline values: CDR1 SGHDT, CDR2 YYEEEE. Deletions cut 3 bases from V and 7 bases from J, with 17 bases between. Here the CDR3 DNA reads TGTGCCAGCAGCTGGGCCGGGAAACACGGGCAGCCCCAGCATTTT. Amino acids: CASSWAGKHGQPQHF.

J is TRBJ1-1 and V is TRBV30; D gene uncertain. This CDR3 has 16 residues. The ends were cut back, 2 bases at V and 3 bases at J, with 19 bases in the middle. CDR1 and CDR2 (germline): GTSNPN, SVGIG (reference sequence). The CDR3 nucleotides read TGTGCCTGGAGTCCCAGCCGGACGGATACCTACACTGAAGCTTTCTTT. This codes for CAWSPSRTDTYTEAFF. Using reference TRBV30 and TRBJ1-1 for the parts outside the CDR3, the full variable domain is SQTIHQWPATLVQPVGSPLSLECTVEGTSNPNLYWYRQAAGRGLQLLFYSVGIGQISSEVPQNLSASRPQDRQFILSSKKLLLSDSGFYLCAWSPSRTDTYTEAFFGQGTRLTVV.

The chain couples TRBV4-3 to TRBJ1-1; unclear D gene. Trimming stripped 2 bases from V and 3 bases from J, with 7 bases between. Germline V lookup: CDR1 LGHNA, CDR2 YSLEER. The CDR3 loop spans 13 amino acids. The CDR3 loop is CASSQTGDTEAFF. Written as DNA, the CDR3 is TGCGCCAGCAGCCAAACCGGGGACACTGAAGCTTTCTTT.

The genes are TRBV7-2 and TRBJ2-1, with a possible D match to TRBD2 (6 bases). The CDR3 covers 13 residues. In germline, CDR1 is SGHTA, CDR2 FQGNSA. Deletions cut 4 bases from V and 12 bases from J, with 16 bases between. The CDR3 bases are TGTGCCAGCAGCTCAGAGATACTAGCTTCGCAGTTCTTC. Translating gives CASSSEILASQFF.

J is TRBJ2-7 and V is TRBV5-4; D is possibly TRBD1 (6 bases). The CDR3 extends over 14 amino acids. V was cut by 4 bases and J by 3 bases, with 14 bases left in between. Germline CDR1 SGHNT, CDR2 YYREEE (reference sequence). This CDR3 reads CASSPPGDGYEQYF. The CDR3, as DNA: TGTGCCAGCAGCCCCCCAGGGGACGGCTACGAGCAGTACTTC.

The chain's CDR3 is CASRDRGAGTDTQYF. The CDR3 nucleotides are TGTGCCAGTAGGGACAGGGGCGCTGGCACAGATACGCAGTATTTT. This sequence joins TRBV19 and TRBJ2-3, with TRBD1 matching over 9 bases. The ends lost 6 bases at V and 1 base at J; junction bases unmatched: 5. CDR1 and CDR2 from the germline V gene are LNHDA and SQIVND (reference sequence). The CDR3 contains 15 residues.

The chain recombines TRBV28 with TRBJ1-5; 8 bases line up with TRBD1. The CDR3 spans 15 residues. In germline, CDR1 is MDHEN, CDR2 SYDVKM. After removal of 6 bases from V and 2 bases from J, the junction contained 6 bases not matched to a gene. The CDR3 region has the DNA TGTGCCAGCAGCTACTGGACAGGGCGCAATCAGCCCCAGCATTTT. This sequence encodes CASSYWTGRNQPQHF. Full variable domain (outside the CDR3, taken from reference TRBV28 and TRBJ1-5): DVKVTQSSRYLVKRTGEKVFLECVQDMDHENMFWYRQDPGLGLRLIYFSYDVKMKEKGDIPEGYSVSREKKERFSLILESASTNQTSMYLCASSYWTGRNQPQHFGDGTRLSIL.

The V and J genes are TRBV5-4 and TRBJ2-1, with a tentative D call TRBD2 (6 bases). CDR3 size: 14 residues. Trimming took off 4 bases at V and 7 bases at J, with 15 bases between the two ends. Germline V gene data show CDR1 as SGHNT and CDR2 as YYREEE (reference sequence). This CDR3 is CASSPPGLLNEQFF. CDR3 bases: TGTGCCAGCAGCCCGCCGGGACTCTTAAATGAGCAGTTCTTC. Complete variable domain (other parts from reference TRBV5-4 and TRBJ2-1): ETGVTQSPTHLIKTRGQQVTLRCSSQSGHNTVSWYQQALGQGPQFIFQYYREEENGRGNFPPRFSGLQFPNYSSELNVNALELDDSALYLCASSPPGLLNEQFFGPGTRLTVL.

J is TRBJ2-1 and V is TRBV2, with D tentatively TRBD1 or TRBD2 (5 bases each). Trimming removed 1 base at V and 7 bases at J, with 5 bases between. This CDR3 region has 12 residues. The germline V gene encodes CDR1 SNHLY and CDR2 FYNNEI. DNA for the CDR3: TGTGCCAGCAGTGAAGGGGGGAATGAGCAGTTCTTC. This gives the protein CASSEGGNEQFF.

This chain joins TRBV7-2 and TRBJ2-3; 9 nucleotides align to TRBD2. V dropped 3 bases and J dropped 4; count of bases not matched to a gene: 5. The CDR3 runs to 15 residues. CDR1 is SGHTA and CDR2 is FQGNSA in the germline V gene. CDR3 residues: CASSFRRGGPDTQYF. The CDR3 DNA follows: TGTGCCAGCAGCTTTCGGCGGGGGGGACCAGATACGCAGTATTTT.